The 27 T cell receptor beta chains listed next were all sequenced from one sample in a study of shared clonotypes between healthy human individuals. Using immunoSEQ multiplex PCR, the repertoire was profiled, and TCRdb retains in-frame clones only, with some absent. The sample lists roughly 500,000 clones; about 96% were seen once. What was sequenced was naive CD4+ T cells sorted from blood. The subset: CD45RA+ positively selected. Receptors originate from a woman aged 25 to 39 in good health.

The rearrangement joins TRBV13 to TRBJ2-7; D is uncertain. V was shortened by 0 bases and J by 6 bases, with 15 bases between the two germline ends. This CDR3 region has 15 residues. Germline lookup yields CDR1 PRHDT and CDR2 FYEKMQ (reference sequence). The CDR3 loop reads CASSLGRPVIGEQYF. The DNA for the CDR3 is TGTGCCAGCAGCTTAGGTAGGCCGGTGATCGGCGAGCAGTACTTC.

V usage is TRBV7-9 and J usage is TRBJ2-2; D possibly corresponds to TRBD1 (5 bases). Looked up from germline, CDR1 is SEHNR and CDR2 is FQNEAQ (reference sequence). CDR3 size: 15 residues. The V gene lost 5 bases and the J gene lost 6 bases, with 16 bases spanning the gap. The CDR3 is CASSVRSQGAGELFF. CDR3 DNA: TGTGCCAGCAGCGTTAGGTCTCAGGGTGCCGGGGAGCTGTTTTTT.

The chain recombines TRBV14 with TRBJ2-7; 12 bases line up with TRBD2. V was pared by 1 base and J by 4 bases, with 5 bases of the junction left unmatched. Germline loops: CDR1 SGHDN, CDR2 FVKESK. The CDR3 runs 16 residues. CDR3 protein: CASSQVGTSGRYEQYF. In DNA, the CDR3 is TGTGCCAGCAGCCAAGTGGGCACTAGCGGGAGGTACGAGCAGTACTTC.

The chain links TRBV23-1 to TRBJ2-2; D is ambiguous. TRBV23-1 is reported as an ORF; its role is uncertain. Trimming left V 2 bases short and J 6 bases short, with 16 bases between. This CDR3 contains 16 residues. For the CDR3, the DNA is TGCGCCAGCAGTCAAGGCACATCAGAAGGATCCGGGGAGCTGTTTTTT. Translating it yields CASSQGTSEGSGELFF.

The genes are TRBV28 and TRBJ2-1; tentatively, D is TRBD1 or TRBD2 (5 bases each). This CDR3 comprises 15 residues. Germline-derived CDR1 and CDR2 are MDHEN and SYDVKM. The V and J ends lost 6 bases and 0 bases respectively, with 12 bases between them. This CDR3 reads CASSSGSSSYNEQFF. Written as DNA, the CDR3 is TGTGCCAGCAGCTCAGGGAGCAGCTCCTACAATGAGCAGTTCTTC.

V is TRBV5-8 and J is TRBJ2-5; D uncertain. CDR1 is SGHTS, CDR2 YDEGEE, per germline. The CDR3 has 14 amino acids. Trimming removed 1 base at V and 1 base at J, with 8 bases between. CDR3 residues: CASSLRQLQETQYF. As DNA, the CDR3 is TGTGCCAGCAGCTTGCGGCAACTCCAAGAGACCCAGTACTTC.

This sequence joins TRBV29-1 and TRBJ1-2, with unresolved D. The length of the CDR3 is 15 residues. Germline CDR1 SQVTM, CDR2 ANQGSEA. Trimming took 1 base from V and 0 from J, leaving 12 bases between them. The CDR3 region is CSVEGGRRTNYGYTF. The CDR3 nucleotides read TGCAGCGTTGAAGGCGGCAGGAGAACTAACTATGGCTACACCTTC.

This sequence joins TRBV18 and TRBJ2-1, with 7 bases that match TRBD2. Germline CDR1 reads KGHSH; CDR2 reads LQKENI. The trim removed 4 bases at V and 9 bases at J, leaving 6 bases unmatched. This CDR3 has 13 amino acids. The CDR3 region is CASSLNRGVEQFF. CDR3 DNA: TGTGCCAGCTCACTAAACCGGGGGGTTGAGCAGTTCTTC.

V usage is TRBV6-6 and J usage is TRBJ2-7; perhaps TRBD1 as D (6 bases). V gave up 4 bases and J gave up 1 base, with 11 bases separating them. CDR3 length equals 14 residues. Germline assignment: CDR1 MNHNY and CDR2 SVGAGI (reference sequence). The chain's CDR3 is CASSSETGSYEQYF. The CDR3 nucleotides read TGTGCCAGCAGTTCAGAGACAGGTTCCTACGAGCAGTACTTC.

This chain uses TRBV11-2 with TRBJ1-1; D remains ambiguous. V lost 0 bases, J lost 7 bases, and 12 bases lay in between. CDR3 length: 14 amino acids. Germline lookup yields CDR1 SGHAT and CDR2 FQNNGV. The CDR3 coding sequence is TGTGCCAGCAGCTTAGATCTCACAGTTGTTGAAGCTTTCTTT. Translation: CASSLDLTVVEAFF. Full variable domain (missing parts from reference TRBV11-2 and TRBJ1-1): EAGVAQSPRYKIIEKRQSVAFWCNPISGHATLYWYQQILGQGPKLLIQFQNNGVVDDSQLPKDRFSAERLKGVDSTLKIQPAKLEDSAVYLCASSLDLTVVEAFFGQGTRLTVV.

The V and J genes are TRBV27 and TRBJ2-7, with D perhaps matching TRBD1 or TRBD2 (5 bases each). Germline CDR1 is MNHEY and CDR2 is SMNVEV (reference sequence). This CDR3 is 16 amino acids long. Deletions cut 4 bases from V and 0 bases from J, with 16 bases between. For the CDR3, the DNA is TGTGCCAGCAGTTCAACCTTCCGGGACGACTCCTACGAGCAGTACTTC. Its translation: CASSSTFRDDSYEQYF.

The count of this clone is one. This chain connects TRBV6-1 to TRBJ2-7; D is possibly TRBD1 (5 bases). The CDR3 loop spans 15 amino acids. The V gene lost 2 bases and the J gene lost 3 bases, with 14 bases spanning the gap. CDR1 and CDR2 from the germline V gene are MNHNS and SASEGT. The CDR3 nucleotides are TGTGCCAGCAGTGAAAGACCAGGGCTCCTCTACGAGCAGTACTTC. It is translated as CASSERPGLLYEQYF.

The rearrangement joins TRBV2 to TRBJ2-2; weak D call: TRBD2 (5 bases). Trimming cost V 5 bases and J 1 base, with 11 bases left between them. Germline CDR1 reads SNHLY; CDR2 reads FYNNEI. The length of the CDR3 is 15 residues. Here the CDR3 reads CASSREHVNTGELFF. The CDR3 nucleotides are TGTGCCAGCAGTCGGGAACACGTGAACACCGGGGAGCTGTTTTTT. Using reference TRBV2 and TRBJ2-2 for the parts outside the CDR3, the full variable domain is EPEVTQTPSHQVTQMGQEVILRCVPISNHLYFYWYRQILGQKVEFLVSFYNNEISEKSEIFDDQFSVERPDGSNFTLKIRSTKLEDSAMYFCASSREHVNTGELFFGEGSRLTVL.

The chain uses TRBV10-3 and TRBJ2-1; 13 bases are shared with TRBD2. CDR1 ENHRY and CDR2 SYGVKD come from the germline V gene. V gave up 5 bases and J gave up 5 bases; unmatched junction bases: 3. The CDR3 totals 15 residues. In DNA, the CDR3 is TGTGCCATCAGTTCGGGACTAGCGGGACACAATGAGCAGTTCTTC. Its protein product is CAISSGLAGHNEQFF.

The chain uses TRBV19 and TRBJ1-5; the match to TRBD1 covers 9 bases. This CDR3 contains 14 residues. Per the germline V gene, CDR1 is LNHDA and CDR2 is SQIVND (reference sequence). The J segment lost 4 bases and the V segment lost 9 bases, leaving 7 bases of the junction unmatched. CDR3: CASGTTGGNQPQHF. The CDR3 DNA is TGTGCCAGCGGGACGACAGGGGGAAATCAGCCCCAGCATTTT.

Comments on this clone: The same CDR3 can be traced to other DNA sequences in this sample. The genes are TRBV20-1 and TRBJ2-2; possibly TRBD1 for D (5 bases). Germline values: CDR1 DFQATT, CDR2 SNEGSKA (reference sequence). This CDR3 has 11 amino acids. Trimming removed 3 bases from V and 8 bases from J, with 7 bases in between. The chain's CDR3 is CSARGPGELFF. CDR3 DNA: TGCAGTGCTAGGGGGCCTGGGGAGCTGTTTTTT.

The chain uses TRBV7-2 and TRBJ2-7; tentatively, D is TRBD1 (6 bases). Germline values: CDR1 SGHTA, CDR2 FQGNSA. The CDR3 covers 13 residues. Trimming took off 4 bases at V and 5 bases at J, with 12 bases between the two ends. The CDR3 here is CASSSTGSHEQYF. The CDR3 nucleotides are TGTGCCAGCAGCTCTACAGGGTCCCACGAGCAGTACTTC.

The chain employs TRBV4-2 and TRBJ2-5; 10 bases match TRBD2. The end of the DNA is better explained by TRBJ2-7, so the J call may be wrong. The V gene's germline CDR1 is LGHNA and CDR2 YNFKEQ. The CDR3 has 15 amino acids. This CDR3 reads CASSQRAGGGYEQYF. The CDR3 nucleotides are TGTGCCAGCAGCCAGAGAGCGGGAGGGGGCTACGAGCAGTACTTC.

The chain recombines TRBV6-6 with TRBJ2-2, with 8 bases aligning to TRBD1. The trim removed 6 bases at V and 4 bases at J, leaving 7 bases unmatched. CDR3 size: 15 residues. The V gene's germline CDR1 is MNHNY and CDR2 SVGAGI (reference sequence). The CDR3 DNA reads TGTGCCAGCAGCTTCGACAGGGGCGGCACCGGGGAGCTGTTTTTT. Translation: CASSFDRGGTGELFF.

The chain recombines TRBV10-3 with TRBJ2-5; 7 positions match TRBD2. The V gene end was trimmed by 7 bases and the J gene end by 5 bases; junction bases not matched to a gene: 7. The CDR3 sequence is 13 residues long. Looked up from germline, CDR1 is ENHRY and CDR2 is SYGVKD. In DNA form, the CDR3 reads TGTGCCATCACGGCGGGAGATTGGGAGACCCAGTACTTC. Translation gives CAITAGDWETQYF.

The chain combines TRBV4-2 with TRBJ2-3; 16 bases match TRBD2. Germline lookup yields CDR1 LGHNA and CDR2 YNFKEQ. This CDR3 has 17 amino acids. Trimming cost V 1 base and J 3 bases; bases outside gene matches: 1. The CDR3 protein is CASSQGGLAGGTDTQYF. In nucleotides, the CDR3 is TGTGCCAGCAGCCAAGGGGGACTAGCGGGAGGGACAGATACGCAGTATTTT.

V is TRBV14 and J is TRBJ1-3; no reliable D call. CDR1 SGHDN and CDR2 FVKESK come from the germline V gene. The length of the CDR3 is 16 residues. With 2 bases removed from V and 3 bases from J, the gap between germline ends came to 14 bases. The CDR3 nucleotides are TGTGCCAGCAGCCAATCCGGGCAGTATTATGGAAACACCATATATTTT. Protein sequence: CASSQSGQYYGNTIYF.

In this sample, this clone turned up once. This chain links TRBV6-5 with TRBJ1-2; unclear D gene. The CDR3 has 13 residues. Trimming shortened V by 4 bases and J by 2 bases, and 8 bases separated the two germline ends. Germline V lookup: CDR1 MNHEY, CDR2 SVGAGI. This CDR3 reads CASSLERNYGYTF. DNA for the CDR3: TGTGCCAGCAGTTTAGAGAGGAACTATGGCTACACCTTC.

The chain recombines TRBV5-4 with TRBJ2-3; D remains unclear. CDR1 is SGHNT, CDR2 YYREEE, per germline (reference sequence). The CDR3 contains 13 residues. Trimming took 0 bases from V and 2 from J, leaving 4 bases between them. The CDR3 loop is CASSLVVTDTQYF. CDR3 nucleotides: TGTGCCAGCAGCTTGGTTGTCACAGATACGCAGTATTTT.

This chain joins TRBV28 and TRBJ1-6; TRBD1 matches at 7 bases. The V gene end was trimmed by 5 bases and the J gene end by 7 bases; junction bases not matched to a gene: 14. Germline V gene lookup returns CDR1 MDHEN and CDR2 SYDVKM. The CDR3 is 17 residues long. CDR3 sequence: CASSMHRGPRGNSPLHF. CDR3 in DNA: TGTGCCAGCAGTATGCACAGGGGCCCAAGGGGGAATTCACCCCTCCACTTT.

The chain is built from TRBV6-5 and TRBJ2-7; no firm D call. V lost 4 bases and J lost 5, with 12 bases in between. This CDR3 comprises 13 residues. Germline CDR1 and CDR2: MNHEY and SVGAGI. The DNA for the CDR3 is TGTGCCAGCAGTTGGGTAGATGGCCACGAGCAGTACTTC. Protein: CASSWVDGHEQYF.

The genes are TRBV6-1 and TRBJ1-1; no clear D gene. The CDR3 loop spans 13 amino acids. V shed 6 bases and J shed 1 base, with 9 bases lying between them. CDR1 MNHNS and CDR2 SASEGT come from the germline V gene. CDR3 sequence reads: CASRADQNTEAFF. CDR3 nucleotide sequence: TGTGCCAGCAGGGCGGACCAGAACACTGAAGCTTTCTTT.